Shown below are 29 T cell receptor beta chains from a single sample sequenced in a study of blood T cell repertoires in COVID-19. Assay used: immunoSEQ multiplex PCR; TCRdb lists only in-frame clones, some missing. The repertoire holds over 200,000 clones, with 75% to 90% as singletons. The sample taken for sequencing was PBMCs or T cells enriched from blood (not recorded which). These receptors were obtained from a woman younger than 45 who had been exposed to COVID-19.

This chain joins TRBV27 and TRBJ2-3, with 7 positions matching TRBD2. V gave up 2 bases and J gave up 1 base; unmatched junction bases: 6. The CDR3 totals 16 residues. Germline CDR1 is MNHEY and CDR2 is SMNVEV (reference sequence). The CDR3 sequence is CASSLLTSIGTDTQYF. For the CDR3, the DNA is TGTGCCAGCAGTTTACTGACTAGCATAGGCACAGATACGCAGTATTTT.

J is TRBJ1-2 and V is TRBV18; TRBD1 might be the D (5 bases). V shed 0 bases and J shed 8 bases, with 13 bases lying between them. The length of the CDR3 is 14 residues. CDR1 and CDR2 (germline): KGHSH, LQKENI. The CDR3 loop is CASSPPPRVEGYTF. DNA for the CDR3: TGTGCCAGCTCACCACCGCCCAGGGTAGAGGGCTACACCTTC.

About this clone: An end of the junction does not agree with germline; a read error may underlie this. The chain is built from TRBV28 and TRBJ1-5, with 7 bases matching TRBD1. This CDR3 is 12 amino acids long. Germline CDR1 is MDHEN and CDR2 is SYDVKM. As DNA, the CDR3 is TGTGCCAGCAGTGCGAGACAGGGTTCCCCAAATTTT. Its translation is CASSARQGSPNF.

The chain couples TRBV24-1 to TRBJ2-5; perhaps TRBD2 as D (5 bases). V shed 0 bases and J shed 3 bases, with 13 bases lying between them. Germline CDR1 and CDR2: KGHDR and SFDVKD. This CDR3 region has 16 residues. CDR3 bases: TGTGCCACCAGTGATTTGCCCGGGGTCAGTGAAGAGACCCAGTACTTC. Encoded protein: CATSDLPGVSEETQYF.

The CDR3: CAISGLVAHEQYF. Here the CDR3 DNA reads TGTGCCATCAGTGGACTAGTAGCCCACGAGCAGTACTTC. The rearrangement joins TRBV10-3 to TRBJ2-7; tentative D call: TRBD2 (6 bases). Trimming took off 4 bases at V and 5 bases at J, with 12 bases between the two ends. The V gene's germline CDR1 is ENHRY and CDR2 SYGVKD. The CDR3 is 13 residues long.

The V gene is TRBV5-4, the J gene TRBJ2-1, with D possibly TRBD1 on 5 matching bases. Between the trimmed V and J ends, which lost 0 bases and 6 bases, there was a span of 7 bases. CDR3 length equals 13 residues. CDR1 is SGHNT, CDR2 YYREEE, per germline (reference sequence). The CDR3 DNA reads as TGTGCCAGCAGCTTGGAGGGGCGCAATGAGCAGTTCTTC. Protein product: CASSLEGRNEQFF.

V and J are TRBV5-1 and TRBJ2-7, with 9 nucleotides matching TRBD1. Germline V lookup: CDR1 SGHRS, CDR2 YFSETQ. Trimming took 5 bases from V and 1 from J; bases not matched to a gene: 7. There are 15 residues in the CDR3. The CDR3 DNA sequence: TGCGCCAGCAGGGCTTCGGGACAGGGATCCTACGAGCAGTACTTC. Translation: CASRASGQGSYEQYF.

V gene TRBV12-3 or TRBV12-4 combines with J gene TRBJ1-2; D perhaps matches TRBD1 (5 bases). Trimming left V 5 bases short and J 8 bases short, with 15 bases between. The CDR3 is made up of 13 amino acids. CDR3 DNA: TGTGCCAGCAGTCCTAGGGGATCCTACGGCTACACCTTC. Amino acid sequence: CASSPRGSYGYTF.

V gene TRBV18 combines with J gene TRBJ1-6; D is ambiguous. Between the trimmed V and J ends, which lost 1 base and 8 bases, there was a span of 15 bases. CDR1 and CDR2 from the germline V gene are KGHSH and LQKENI. This CDR3 contains 16 residues. In nucleotides, the CDR3 is TGTGCCAGCTCACCACGGGTCGTAGACATCCATTCACCCCTCCACTTT. This codes for CASSPRVVDIHSPLHF.

The gene calls are TRBV5-1 and TRBJ1-6; 7 nucleotides agree with TRBD1. Germline assignment: CDR1 SGHRS and CDR2 YFSETQ. The CDR3 is 14 residues long. V shed 2 bases, J shed 9 bases, and the junction held 5 bases outside the gene matches. The CDR3 loop reads CASSLGGEASPLHF. The CDR3 coding sequence is TGCGCCAGCAGCTTAGGGGGCGAGGCTTCACCCCTCCACTTT.

This clone occurred once. The chain employs TRBV2 and TRBJ1-2; weak D call: TRBD1 (6 bases). Germline loops: CDR1 SNHLY, CDR2 FYNNEI. Trimming left V 2 bases short and J 3 bases short, with 10 bases between. There are 14 residues in the CDR3. The CDR3 is CASSEQGSDYGYTF. The CDR3 DNA reads as TGTGCCAGCAGTGAACAGGGGAGTGACTATGGCTACACCTTC.

The CDR3 loop reads CAISDWTYSGDEQFF. The CDR3 DNA is TGTGCCATCAGTGATTGGACCTATAGCGGGGATGAGCAGTTCTTC. This rearrangement joins TRBV10-3 to TRBJ2-1; 8 bases line up with TRBD2. CDR3 size: 15 residues. Germline CDR1 and CDR2: ENHRY and SYGVKD. V shed 3 bases, J shed 8 bases, and the junction held 9 bases outside the gene matches.

This clone has only one observation. The gene calls are TRBV4-1 and TRBJ1-1; D is uncertain. V was trimmed by 3 bases and J by 0 bases, leaving 11 bases between them. The CDR3 covers 15 residues. Germline V gives CDR1 MGHRA, CDR2 YSYEKL. CDR3 coding DNA: TGCGCCAGCAGCCAGGCAGGAAATATGAACACTGAAGCTTTCTTT. Residues: CASSQAGNMNTEAFF.

This clone was counted only a few times. The chain couples TRBV5-1 to TRBJ2-5; 11 bases agree with TRBD2. This CDR3 comprises 15 residues. In germline, CDR1 is SGHRS, CDR2 YFSETQ. V shed 4 bases and J 2 bases; nucleotides not matched to a gene: 4. The CDR3 here is CASSPGLAEQETQYF. The CDR3 nucleotides are TGCGCCAGCAGCCCGGGACTAGCGGAGCAAGAGACCCAGTACTTC.

DNA of the CDR3: TGTGCCAGCTCCGGGACACCCTATGGGAACACTGAAGCTTTCTTT. It yields the protein CASSGTPYGNTEAFF. The chain joins TRBV6-5 to TRBJ1-1; a weak D match, TRBD1 (6 bases). The ends were cut back, 8 bases at V and 1 base at J, with 17 bases in the middle. The germline CDR1 and CDR2 sequences are MNHEY and SVGAGI. The CDR3 is made up of 15 amino acids.

The V call is TRBV6-1, the J call TRBJ1-1, with 11 bases matching TRBD1. V lost 3 bases, J lost 1 base, and 10 bases stayed unmatched. From germline, CDR1 is MNHNS and CDR2 SASEGT. The CDR3 runs to 18 residues. In nucleotides, the CDR3 is TGTGCCAGCAGTGATTTAGGGACAGGGGGGCATCCGAACACTGAAGCTTTCTTT. Translating it yields CASSDLGTGGHPNTEAFF.

The rearrangement links TRBV6-5 to TRBJ1-5; D ambiguous. This CDR3 has 13 amino acids. V was cut by 10 bases and J by 0 bases, with 10 bases left in between. The germline V gene has CDR1 MNHEY and CDR2 SVGAGI. The CDR3 loop reads CATAGGSNQPQHF. CDR3 nucleotides: TGTGCCACCGCAGGAGGTAGCAATCAGCCCCAGCATTTT.

In regard to this clone: Other DNA variants within this sample encode the same CDR3. The gene calls are TRBV19 and TRBJ1-5; D may be TRBD1 (6 bases). In germline, CDR1 is LNHDA, CDR2 SQIVND (reference sequence). V was shortened by 3 bases and J by 2 bases, with 11 bases between the two germline ends. The length of the CDR3 is 15 residues. The CDR3 DNA follows: TGTGCCAGTAGTATGGGGGGGGCGGGCAATCAGCCCCAGCATTTT. This gives the protein CASSMGGAGNQPQHF.

This chain connects TRBV7-9 to TRBJ1-6; 9 bases match TRBD1. V dropped 1 base and J dropped 13; count of bases not matched to a gene: 8. The CDR3 is 15 residues long. CDR1 SEHNR and CDR2 FQNEAQ come from the germline V gene (reference sequence). The CDR3 is CASSLEDTGGEPLHF. The CDR3 DNA is TGTGCCAGCAGCTTAGAAGATACAGGGGGCGAGCCCCTCCACTTT.

This chain connects TRBV9 to TRBJ2-3; TRBD1 is a possible D gene (5 bases). Between the trimmed V and J ends, which lost 3 bases and 1 base, there was a span of 15 bases. This CDR3 is 16 amino acids long. Germline assignment: CDR1 SGDLS and CDR2 YYNGEE. The CDR3 spells CASSGGRGLGTDTQYF. Here the CDR3 DNA reads TGTGCCAGCAGCGGGGGTAGGGGATTAGGCACAGATACGCAGTATTTT. Complete variable domain (other parts from reference TRBV9 and TRBJ2-3): DSGVTQTPKHLITATGQRVTLRCSPRSGDLSVYWYQQSLDQGLQFLIQYYNGEERAKGNILERFSAQQFPDLHSELNLSSLELGDSALYFCASSGGRGLGTDTQYFGPGTRLTVL.

The genes are TRBV5-1 and TRBJ1-5; a weak D match, TRBD1 (5 bases). The germline V gene has CDR1 SGHRS and CDR2 YFSETQ. The CDR3 runs 14 residues. Trimming took 0 bases from V and 5 from J, leaving 9 bases between them. This CDR3 is CASSLGGGDQPQHF. In nucleotides, the CDR3 is TGCGCCAGCAGCTTGGGGGGAGGGGATCAGCCCCAGCATTTT.

This clone appeared once. The chain links TRBV2 to TRBJ2-3; 10 bases align to TRBD2. Trimming took 6 bases from V and 3 from J; bases not matched to a gene: 6. The CDR3 is made up of 15 amino acids. In germline, CDR1 is SNHLY, CDR2 FYNNEI. This chain's CDR3 is CASSPGGLATDTQYF. CDR3 DNA: TGTGCCAGCAGCCCAGGGGGACTAGCGACAGATACGCAGTATTTT.

The chain has TRBV5-6 and TRBJ2-2, with 9 bases matching TRBD1. The CDR3 contains 15 residues. Per germline, CDR1 SGHDT and CDR2 YYEEEE. The V segment lost 6 bases and the J segment 3 bases; nucleotides outside the gene matches: 6. CDR3 residues: CASIPQGAHTGELFF. The CDR3 DNA reads as TGTGCCAGCATCCCACAGGGGGCGCACACCGGGGAGCTGTTTTTT.

The chain combines TRBV20-1 with TRBJ1-4; 9 bases map to TRBD1. Germline V lookup: CDR1 DFQATT, CDR2 SNEGSKA (reference sequence). CDR3 length equals 11 residues. J gave up 13 bases and V 6 bases, and 6 bases lay outside the gene matches. Written as DNA, the CDR3 is TGCAGTGCCCCGGACAGGGGAACACTGTTTTTT. The encoded protein is CSAPDRGTLFF.

V and J are TRBV5-3 and TRBJ1-6; D not certain. TRBV5-3 is annotated as an ORF whose role is uncertain. The ends were cut back, 1 base at V and 7 bases at J, with 12 bases in the middle. The CDR3 is 15 amino acids. The CDR3 protein is CARSLMESCNSPLHF. DNA for the CDR3: TGTGCCAGAAGCTTGATGGAGAGTTGCAATTCACCCCTCCACTTT.

The chain combines TRBV6-5 with TRBJ2-3, with 10 bases that match TRBD2. The germline CDR1 and CDR2 sequences are MNHEY and SVGAGI. Losses at the gene ends were 6 bases for V and 6 bases for J; bases not matched to a gene: 9. CDR3 size: 15 residues. The CDR3 loop reads CASSAFSGGTDTQYF. DNA for the CDR3: TGTGCCAGCAGCGCCTTTAGCGGGGGGACGGATACGCAGTATTTT.

The gene calls are TRBV3-1 (or the pseudogene TRBV3-2) and TRBJ1-4, with 12 bases identical to TRBD1. The CDR3 spans 17 residues. Trimming at V came to 4 bases and at J to 3 bases, leaving 6 bases not matched to a gene. In germline, CDR1 is LGHDT, CDR2 YNNKEL (reference sequence). The CDR3 bases are TGTGCCAGCAGCCGAACCGGGACAGGGGGCTCTAATGAAAAACTGTTTTTT. Its translation is CASSRTGTGGSNEKLFF.

J is TRBJ2-3 and V is TRBV5-1, with D hard to call. Germline lookup yields CDR1 SGHRS and CDR2 YFSETQ. Trimming shortened V by 2 bases and J by 2 bases, and 3 bases separated the two germline ends. CDR3 length: 12 amino acids. The CDR3 spells CASSFNTDTQYF. CDR3 bases: TGCGCCAGCAGCTTCAACACAGATACGCAGTATTTT.

V gene TRBV10-1 combines with J gene TRBJ1-2, with no clear D. This CDR3 spans 16 amino acids. Germline CDR1 reads WNHNN; CDR2 reads SYGVQD (reference sequence). Deletions cut 2 bases from V and 5 bases from J, with 18 bases between. The DNA of the CDR3 is TGCGCCAGCAGTGAGGAGGGCCGGGGATCCGGGTATGGCTACACCTTC. Translation gives CASSEEGRGSGYGYTF.